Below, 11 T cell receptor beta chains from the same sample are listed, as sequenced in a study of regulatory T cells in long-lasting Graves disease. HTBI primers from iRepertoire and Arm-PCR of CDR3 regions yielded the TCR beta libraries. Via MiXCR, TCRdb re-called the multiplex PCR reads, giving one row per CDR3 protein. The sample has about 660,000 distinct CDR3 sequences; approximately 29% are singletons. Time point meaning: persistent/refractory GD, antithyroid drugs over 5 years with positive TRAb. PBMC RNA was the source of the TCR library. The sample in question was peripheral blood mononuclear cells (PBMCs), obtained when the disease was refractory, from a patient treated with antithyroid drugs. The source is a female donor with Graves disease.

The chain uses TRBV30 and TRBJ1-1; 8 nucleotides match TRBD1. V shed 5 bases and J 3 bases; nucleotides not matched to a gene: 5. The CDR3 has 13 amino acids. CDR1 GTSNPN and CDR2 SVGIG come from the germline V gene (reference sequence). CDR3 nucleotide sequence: TGTGCCTGGGGAGGACAGGGTTACACTGAAGCTTTCTTT. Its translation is CAWGGQGYTEAFF.

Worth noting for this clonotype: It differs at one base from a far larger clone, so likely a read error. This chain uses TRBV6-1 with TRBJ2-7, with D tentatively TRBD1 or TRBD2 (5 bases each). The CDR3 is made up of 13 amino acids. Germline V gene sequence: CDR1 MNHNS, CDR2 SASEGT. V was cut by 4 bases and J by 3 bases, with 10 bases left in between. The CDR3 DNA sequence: TGTGCCAGCAGTGTGGGACCGAGCTACGAGCAGTACTTC. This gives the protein CASSVGPSYEQYF.

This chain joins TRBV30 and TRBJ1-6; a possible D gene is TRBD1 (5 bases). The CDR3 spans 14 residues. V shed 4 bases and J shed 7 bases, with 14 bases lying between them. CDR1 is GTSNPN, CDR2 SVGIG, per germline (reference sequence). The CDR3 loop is CAWTPGTVNSPLHF. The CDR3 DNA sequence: TGTGCCTGGACCCCCGGGACGGTAAATTCACCCCTCCACTTT. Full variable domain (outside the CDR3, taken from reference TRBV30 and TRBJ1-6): SQTIHQWPATLVQPVGSPLSLECTVEGTSNPNLYWYRQAAGRGLQLLFYSVGIGQISSEVPQNLSASRPQDRQFILSSKKLLLSDSGFYLCAWTPGTVNSPLHFGNGTRLTVT.

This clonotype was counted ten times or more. Written as DNA, the CDR3 is TGTGCCAGCAGTGAACTCAGGGGATCTACTAATGAAAAACTGTTTTTT. Translation: CASSELRGSTNEKLFF. The chain uses TRBV2 and TRBJ1-4; D might be TRBD1 (6 bases). Trimming cost V 2 bases and J 2 bases, with 12 bases left between them. Germline assignment: CDR1 SNHLY and CDR2 FYNNEI. The CDR3 covers 16 residues.

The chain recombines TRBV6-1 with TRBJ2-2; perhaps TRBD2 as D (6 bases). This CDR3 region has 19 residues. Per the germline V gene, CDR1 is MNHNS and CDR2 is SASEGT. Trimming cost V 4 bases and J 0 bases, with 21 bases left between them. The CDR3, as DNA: TGTGCCAGCAGTGGGGGGGAGCGTTACAGGTGCGCGAACACCGGGGAGCTGTTTTTT. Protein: CASSGGERYRCANTGELFF.

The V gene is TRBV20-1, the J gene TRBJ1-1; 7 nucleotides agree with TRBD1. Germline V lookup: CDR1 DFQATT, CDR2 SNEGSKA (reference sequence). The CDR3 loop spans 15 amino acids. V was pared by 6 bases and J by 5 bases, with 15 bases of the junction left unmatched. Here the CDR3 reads CSARTQGGVETEAFF. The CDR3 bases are TGCAGTGCGCGAACCCAGGGGGGGGTAGAGACTGAAGCTTTCTTT.

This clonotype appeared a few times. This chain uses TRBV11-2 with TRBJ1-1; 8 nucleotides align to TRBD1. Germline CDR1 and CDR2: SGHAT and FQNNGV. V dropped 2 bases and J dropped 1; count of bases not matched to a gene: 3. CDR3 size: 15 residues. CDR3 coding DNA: TGTGCCAGCAGCTTAAATGGGACAGGGAACACTGAAGCTTTCTTT. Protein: CASSLNGTGNTEAFF.

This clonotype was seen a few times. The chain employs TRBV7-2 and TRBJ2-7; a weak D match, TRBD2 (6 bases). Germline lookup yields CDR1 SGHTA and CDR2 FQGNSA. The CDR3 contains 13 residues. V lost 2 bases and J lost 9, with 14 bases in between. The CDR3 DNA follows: TGTGCCAGCAGCTTAAGTGGGAGGATGTCGCAGTACTTC. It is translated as CASSLSGRMSQYF.

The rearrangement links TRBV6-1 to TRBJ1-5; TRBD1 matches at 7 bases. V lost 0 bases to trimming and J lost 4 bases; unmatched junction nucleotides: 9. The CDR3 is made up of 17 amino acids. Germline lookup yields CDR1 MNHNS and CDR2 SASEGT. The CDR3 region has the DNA TGTGCCAGCAGTGAAGCGGGAGGGGGCTTTGCGAATCAGCCCCAGCATTTT. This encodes CASSEAGGGFANQPQHF.

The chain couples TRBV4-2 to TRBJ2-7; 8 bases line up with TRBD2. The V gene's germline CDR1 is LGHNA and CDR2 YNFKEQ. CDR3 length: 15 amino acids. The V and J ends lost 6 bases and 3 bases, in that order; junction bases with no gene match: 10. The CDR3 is CASRPELAVVYEQYF. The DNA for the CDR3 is TGTGCCAGCAGGCCGGAACTAGCGGTAGTCTACGAGCAGTACTTC.

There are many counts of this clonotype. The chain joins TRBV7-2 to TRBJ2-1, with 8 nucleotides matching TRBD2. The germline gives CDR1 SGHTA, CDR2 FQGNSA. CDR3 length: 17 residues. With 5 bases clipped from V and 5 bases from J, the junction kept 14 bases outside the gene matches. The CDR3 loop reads CASSQPEASGWNNEQFF. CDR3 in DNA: TGTGCCAGCAGCCAACCGGAGGCTAGCGGGTGGAACAATGAGCAGTTCTTC.